This T cell receptor (beta chain) was captured in a study of cytomegalovirus exposure and HLA in healthy donors. General observations from the study: Association of under 20,000 TCR beta sequences with HLA alleles was found at 0.05 false discovery rate in a later analysis. Later analysis identified several of the most significant clusters that appeared linked to common viral pathogens. The study put 150 to 200 TCR beta chains on its list as cytomegalovirus-associated. Excluded were some V segments that proved indistinguishable, including TRBV6-2 and TRBV6-3.

CDR3 size: 15 residues. The V gene end was trimmed by 6 bases and the J gene end by 4 bases; junction bases not matched to a gene: 8. Germline lookup yields CDR1 MRHNA and CDR2 SNTAGT. The PCR ran on 60 Vbeta and 13 Jbeta primers. The assay was immunoSEQ multiplex PCR, and TCRdb's table has in-frame clones only and misses some. The data contain 150,000 or so clones, 82% of them singletons. This clone showed up just a few times. Its antigen is unknown. The chain uses TRBV6-4 and TRBJ2-2; TRBD2 agrees at 7 bases. This TCR derives from a male donor in good health and CMV-seronegative. The sequencing sample was made of PBMCs. CDR3 region: CASSDNSGGTGELFF. Here the CDR3 DNA reads TGTGCCAGCAGCGACAACTCGGGAGGCACCGGGGAGCTGTTTTTT.